Each of the 6 T cell receptor beta chains below was sequenced from the same sample in a study of identical twins. TCRdb called the 5' RACE reads again in MiXCR, with one record for every CDR3 protein. Of 1.5 million or so distinct CDR3 sequences in the sample, about 31% were seen once. Sequenced: cord blood. The receptors were sampled from a newborn girl in good health.

This clonotype was seen a few times. The chain carries TRBV27 and TRBJ2-5, with TRBD1 identical over 7 bases. Germline loops: CDR1 MNHEY, CDR2 SMNVEV (reference sequence). The CDR3 has 12 amino acids. Losses at the gene ends were 3 bases for V and 6 bases for J; bases not matched to a gene: 1. CDR3 DNA sequence: TGTGCCAGCAGTTTGACAGGGAAGACCCAGTACTTC. It yields the protein CASSLTGKTQYF.

The rearrangement uses TRBV15 and TRBJ1-4, with a possible D match to TRBD1 (6 bases). Germline V gene sequence: CDR1 LNHNV, CDR2 YYDKDF (reference sequence). Between the trimmed V and J ends, which lost 4 bases and 0 bases, there was a span of 9 bases. The CDR3 loop spans 15 amino acids. DNA of the CDR3: TGTGCCACCAGCACAGGGGCCTCAACTAATGAAAAACTGTTTTTT. This gives the protein CATSTGASTNEKLFF.

This chain connects TRBV12-3 or TRBV12-4 to TRBJ2-3; 9 nucleotides agree with TRBD2. V dropped 2 bases and J dropped 3; count of bases not matched to a gene: 6. The CDR3 is 16 residues long. In nucleotides, the CDR3 is TGTGCCAGCAGTTTACGGACTAGCGACTATACAGATACGCAGTATTTT. Translated, it gives CASSLRTSDYTDTQYF.

V gene TRBV28 combines with J gene TRBJ1-1, with D hard to call. Germline values: CDR1 MDHEN, CDR2 SYDVKM. Trimming removed 6 bases from V and 6 bases from J, with 14 bases in between. This CDR3 comprises 13 residues. The CDR3 nucleotides are TGTGCCAGCAGCTTTGAGGTGTTCTCTGAAGCTTTCTTT. This translates into CASSFEVFSEAFF.

This clonotype was seen more than once but under ten times. The chain combines TRBV4-1 with TRBJ2-7; D possibly corresponds to TRBD1 (5 bases). The V and J ends lost 4 bases and 5 bases respectively, with 12 bases between them. Germline V gives CDR1 MGHRA, CDR2 YSYEKL. This CDR3 region has 13 residues. The CDR3 sequence: CASSLTRVDEQYF. The CDR3 DNA reads TGCGCCAGCAGCCTTACCAGGGTAGACGAGCAGTACTTC.

Note on this clonotype: Relative to the germline gene, one junction end is altered; a read error may explain this. This chain links TRBV20-1 with TRBJ1-2; 8 positions match TRBD1. Germline lookup yields CDR1 DFQATT and CDR2 SNEGSKA (reference sequence). CDR3 length: 12 amino acids. CDR3 nucleotides: TGCCGTGCGAGGACAGGGAACTATGGCTACACCTTC. As protein: CRARTGNYGYTF.